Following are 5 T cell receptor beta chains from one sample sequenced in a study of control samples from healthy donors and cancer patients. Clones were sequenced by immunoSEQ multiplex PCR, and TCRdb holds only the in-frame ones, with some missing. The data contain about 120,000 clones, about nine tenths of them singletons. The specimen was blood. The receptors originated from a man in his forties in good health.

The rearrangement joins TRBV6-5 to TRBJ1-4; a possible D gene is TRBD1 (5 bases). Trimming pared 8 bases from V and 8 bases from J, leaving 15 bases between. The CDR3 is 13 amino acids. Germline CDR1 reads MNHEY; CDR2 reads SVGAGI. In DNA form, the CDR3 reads TGTGCCAGCGGTCGGCAGGGTGGCGAAAAACTGTTTTTT. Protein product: CASGRQGGEKLFF.

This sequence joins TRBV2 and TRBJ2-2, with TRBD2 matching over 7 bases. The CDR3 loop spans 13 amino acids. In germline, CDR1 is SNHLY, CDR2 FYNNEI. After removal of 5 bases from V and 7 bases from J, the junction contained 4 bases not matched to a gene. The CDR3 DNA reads TGTGCCAGCAGTAGCGGGGCTGACGGGGAGCTGTTTTTT. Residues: CASSSGADGELFF.

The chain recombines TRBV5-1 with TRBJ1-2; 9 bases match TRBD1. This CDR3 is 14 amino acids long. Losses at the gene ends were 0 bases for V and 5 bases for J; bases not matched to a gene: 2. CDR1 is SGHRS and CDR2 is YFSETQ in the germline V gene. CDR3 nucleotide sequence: TGCGCCAGCAGCTTGGAGGGACAGGGTTATGGCTACACCTTC. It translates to CASSLEGQGYGYTF.

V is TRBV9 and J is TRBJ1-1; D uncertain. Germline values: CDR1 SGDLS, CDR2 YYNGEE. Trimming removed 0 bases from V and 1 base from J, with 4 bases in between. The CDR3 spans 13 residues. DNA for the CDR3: TGTGCCAGCAGCGTAGCTCAGAACACTGAAGCTTTCTTT. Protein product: CASSVAQNTEAFF.

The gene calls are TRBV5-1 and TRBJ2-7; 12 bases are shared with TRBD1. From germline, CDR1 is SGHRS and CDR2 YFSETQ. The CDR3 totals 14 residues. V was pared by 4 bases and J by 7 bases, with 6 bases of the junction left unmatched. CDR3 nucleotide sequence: TGCGCCAGCAGCCAGGGACAGGGGGCGAGAGAGCAGTACTTC. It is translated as CASSQGQGAREQYF.